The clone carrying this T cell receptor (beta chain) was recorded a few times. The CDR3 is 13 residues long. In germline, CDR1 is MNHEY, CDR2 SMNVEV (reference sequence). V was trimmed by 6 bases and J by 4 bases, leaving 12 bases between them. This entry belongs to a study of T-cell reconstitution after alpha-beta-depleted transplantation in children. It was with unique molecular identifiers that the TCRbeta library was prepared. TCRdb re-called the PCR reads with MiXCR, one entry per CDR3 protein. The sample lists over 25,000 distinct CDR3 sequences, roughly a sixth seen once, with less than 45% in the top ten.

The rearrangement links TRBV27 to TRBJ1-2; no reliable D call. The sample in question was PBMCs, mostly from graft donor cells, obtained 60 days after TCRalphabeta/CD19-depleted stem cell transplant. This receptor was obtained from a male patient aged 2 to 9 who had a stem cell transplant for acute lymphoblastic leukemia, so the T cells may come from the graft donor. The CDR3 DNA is TGTGCCAGCAGCCCGACTGCCTTCTATGGCTACACCTTC. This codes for CASSPTAFYGYTF.